The text below deals with one T cell receptor beta chain. This clone's antigen is unknown. Base qualities were left out, and no much larger clone turns up one base away. Whole blood was collected in K2EDTA tubes by collaborating institutions according to the institutions' own protocols. Collaborator samples were shipped for TCRbeta analysis as frozen whole blood, isolated PBMCs, or DNA extracted from either sample type. TCRbeta CDR3 regions were amplified from genomic DNA using the immunoSEQ Assay, a bias-controlled multiplex PCR. The authors' pipeline ran thus. The number of nucleated cells in each sample was estimated from the amplification of reference gene primers within the assay. To quantify the absolute abundance of each unique TCRbeta CDR3 rearrangement, sequence reads were collapsed and filtered. For each sample, productive Simpson clonality was calculated by taking the square root of Simpson's diversity index across productive rearrangements. This is the immuneACCESS table as TCRdb keeps it, with only in-frame sequences that have V and J called. A part of the clones is gone; compared with another copy, unresolved V genes explain less than half, and the rest is unexplained. The DNA was the basis for D and trimming; V, J and clone size are from that table. The sample table lists 200,000 to 250,000 clones, about nine tenths of them with a count of one. The ten largest account for more than 5.5% of the sample.

The cysteine opens and the phenylalanine closes a CDR3 of 14 amino acids. Only the CDR3 portion is preserved as DNA: 42 bases, with reading frame beginning at the first base. V lost 4 bases and J lost 4 bases; the stretch between them is 14 bases long. CDR1 and CDR2, looked up from the germline V gene, are SGHRS and YFSETQ. This record belongs to a study of blood T cell repertoires in COVID-19 (dated by TCRdb to the early 2020s). Regarding the complete study: Samples covering the acute and convalescent phases of COVID-19 were provided by collaborators in the United States, Italy and Spain. The material from the prospective study consisted of cDNA or gDNA derived from T cells, B-cell-depleted T cells, or PBMCs. The dataset comprised deeply sampled blood TCRbeta repertoires from subjects exposed to, actively infected with, or recovered from COVID-19. The repertoires were made available in a free public database intended to serve as a resource for research on the immune response to SARS-CoV-2. The samples were drawn from the first 160 participants of the ongoing ImmuneRACE study and from more than 1,000 subjects provided by 6 global collaborators. A de-identified subject ID, COVID-19 status, age in years and sex were almost always included in the sample metadata. Where available, HLA class I and class II types were taken from metadata supplied by the sample provider and were not determined by assay-based typing.

Study-wide findings and limitations: Clinical and demographic metadata were provided uncurated, with the amount varying by source and participant.

Recombination linked TRBV5-1 to TRBJ1-1; a weak D assignment points to TRBD1 (5 bases agree). The receptor's source is a man of 80 years or more with acute or convalescent COVID-19. Sample: peripheral blood. The CDR3 region has the sequence CASSPNGGGTEAFF. The DNA sequence reads TGCGCCAGCAGCCCGAATGGCGGGGGCACTGAAGCTTTCTTT.